This T cell receptor beta chain came from a study of early T cells in non-severe SARS-CoV-2 infection. Overall study context: From unsorted whole blood, bulk RNA was sequenced, and the chains remained unpaired.

Individually, cDNA molecules had unique molecular identifiers attached to them. A single record per CDR3 protein comes from TCRdb applying MiXCR to the 5' RACE reads. The sample shows about 33,000 distinct CDR3 sequences, 5% of them seen only once. This clonotype showed up many times. In germline, CDR1 is SGHTA, CDR2 FQGTGA. V was clipped by 5 bases and J by 2 bases; unmatched bases: 8. The length of the CDR3 is 15 residues. The sample taken for sequencing was whole blood. The V gene is TRBV7-3, the J gene TRBJ1-2; TRBD1 agrees at 7 bases. The sequence came from an adult who was a healthcare worker with PCR-confirmed SARS-CoV-2 infection or an uninfected control (not recorded which). The CDR3 region is CASSPGQASNYGYTF. In nucleotides, the CDR3 is TGTGCCAGCAGCCCCGGACAGGCCAGCAACTATGGCTACACCTTC. The whole variable domain, filled in from reference TRBV7-3 and TRBJ1-2, reads GAGVSQTPSNKVTEKGKYVELRCDPISGHTALYWYRQSLGQGPEFLIYFQGTGAADDSGLPNDRFFAVRPEGSVSTLKIQRTERGDSAVYLCASSPGQASNYGYTFGSGTRLTVV.